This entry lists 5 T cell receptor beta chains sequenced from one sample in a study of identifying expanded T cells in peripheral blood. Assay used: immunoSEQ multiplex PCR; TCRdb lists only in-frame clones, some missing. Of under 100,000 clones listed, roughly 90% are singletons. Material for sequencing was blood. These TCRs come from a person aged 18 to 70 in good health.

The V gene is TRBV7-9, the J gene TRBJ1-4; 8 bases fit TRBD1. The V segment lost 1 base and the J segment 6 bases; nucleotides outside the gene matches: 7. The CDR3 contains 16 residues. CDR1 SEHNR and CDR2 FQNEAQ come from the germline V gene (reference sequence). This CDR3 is CASSLGRDRWDEKLFF. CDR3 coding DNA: TGTGCCAGCAGCTTAGGCCGGGACAGGTGGGATGAAAAACTGTTTTTT.

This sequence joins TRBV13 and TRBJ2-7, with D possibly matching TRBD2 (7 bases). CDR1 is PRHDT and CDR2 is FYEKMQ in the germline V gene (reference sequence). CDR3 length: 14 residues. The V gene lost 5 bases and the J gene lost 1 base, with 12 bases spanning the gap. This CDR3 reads CASSPRGASYEQYF. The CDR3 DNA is TGTGCCAGCAGCCCCCGGGGGGCGTCCTACGAGCAGTACTTC.

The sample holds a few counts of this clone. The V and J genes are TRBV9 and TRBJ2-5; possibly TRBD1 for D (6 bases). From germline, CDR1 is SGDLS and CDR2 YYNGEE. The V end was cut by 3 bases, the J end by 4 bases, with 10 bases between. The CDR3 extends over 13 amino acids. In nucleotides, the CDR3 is TGTGCCAGCAGCGCGGGACATAGAGAGACCCAGTACTTC. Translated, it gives CASSAGHRETQYF.

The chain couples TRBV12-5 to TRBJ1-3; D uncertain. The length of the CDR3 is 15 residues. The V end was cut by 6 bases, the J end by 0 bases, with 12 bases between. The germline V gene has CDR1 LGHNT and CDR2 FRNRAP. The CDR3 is CASGSSVPSGNTIYF. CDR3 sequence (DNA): TGTGCTAGTGGCTCCAGCGTTCCCTCTGGAAACACCATATATTTT.

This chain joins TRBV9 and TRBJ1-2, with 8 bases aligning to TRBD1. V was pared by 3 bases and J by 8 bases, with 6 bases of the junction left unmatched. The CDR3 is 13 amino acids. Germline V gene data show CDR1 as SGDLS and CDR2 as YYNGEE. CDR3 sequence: CASSDPTGVGYTF. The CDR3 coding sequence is TGTGCCAGCAGCGACCCGACAGGGGTGGGCTACACCTTC. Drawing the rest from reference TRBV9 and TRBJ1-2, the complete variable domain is DSGVTQTPKHLITATGQRVTLRCSPRSGDLSVYWYQQSLDQGLQFLIQYYNGEERAKGNILERFSAQQFPDLHSELNLSSLELGDSALYFCASSDPTGVGYTFGSGTRLTVV.